The text below deals with one TCR beta chain. Reprocessing the 5' RACE reads, TCRdb reports a single entry for every CDR3 protein and omits DNA. The repertoire table contains a few hundred thousand distinct CDR3 sequences. CDR3 size: 12 residues. Per the germline V gene, CDR1 is LGHDT and CDR2 is YNNKEL (reference sequence). This record belongs to a study of monozygotic twins with inflammatory bowel disease. The sequence derives from a human donor with ulcerative colitis or Crohn's disease, or a healthy co-twin of an affected twin (not recorded which). The chain employs TRBV3-1 and TRBJ1-2; there is no DNA to check the TCRdb D call of TRBD1. Sequencing used blood. CDR3: CASSQERGKYTF. The full variable domain, with the rest looked up from reference TRBV3-1 and TRBJ1-2, is DTAVSQTPKYLVTQMGNDKSIKCEQNLGHDTMYWYKQDSKKFLKIMFSYNNKELIINETVPNRFSPKSPDKAHLNLHINSLELGDSAVYFCASSQERGKYTFGSGTRLTVV.